The T cell receptor beta chain described here comes from a study of T cells in Graves' hyperthyroidism and ophthalmopathy. The CDR3 regions of TCR beta were amplified from RNA transcripts. TCR CDR3 regions were first amplified by RT-PCR with HTBI primers. TCRdb used MiXCR to reprocess the multiplex PCR reads, holding one entry per CDR3 protein. This sample has roughly 400,000 distinct CDR3 sequences, with roughly 13% found just once. Each 10 ml fresh peripheral blood draw supplied the PBMCs. This clonotype was counted only a few times. Sequencing used blood. The receptor's source is a man aged 50-60 years with Graves' ophthalmopathy.

CDR3 loop: CASRLAGGLTDTQYF. The DNA for the CDR3 is TGTGCCAGCCGTCTAGCGGGAGGCCTCACAGATACGCAGTATTTT. The chain joins TRBV27 to TRBJ2-3, with 11 positions matching TRBD2. Germline V CDR1 and CDR2: MNHEY, SMNVEV (reference sequence). The CDR3 has 15 amino acids. The trim removed 8 bases at V and 2 bases at J, leaving 6 bases unmatched.